These T cell receptor beta chains were read from a single sample in a study of cytomegalovirus exposure and HLA in healthy donors. Generated by immunoSEQ multiplex PCR, the TCRdb table keeps only in-frame clones and is missing some. The sample includes roughly 92,000 clones, approximately 80% of them seen just once. Specimen: PBMCs. All receptors derive from a man aged 50-59 years in good health and CMV-seropositive. Both conserved end residues are part of each CDR3. Fields, in order: CDR3 DNA, CDR3 protein, D gene, clone size, V gene, J gene. D genes are given only for firm matches. Rows give clone size only sometimes, using once, few, many, or a class for an expanded clone.

CDR3 DNA: TGTGCCAGTAGTATACCGCGGGTCGGCTACACCTTC
CDR3 protein: CASSIPRVGYTF
D gene: NA
clone size: NA
V gene: TRBV19
J gene: TRBJ1-2

CDR3 DNA: TGCGCCAGCAGCCAAAACGGGGTTGGAGGGGCCTACGAGCAGTACTTC
CDR3 protein: CASSQNGVGGAYEQYF
D gene: NA
clone size: NA
V gene: TRBV4-1
J gene: TRBJ2-7

CDR3 DNA: TGTGCCCCGGTTGGACAGTACAATGAGCAGTTCTTC
CDR3 protein: CAPVGQYNEQFF
D gene: NA
clone size: NA
V gene: TRBV21-1
J gene: TRBJ2-1

CDR3 DNA: TGTGCCAGCAGCTTAGAACTGGGAGGGGTCACTGAAGCTTTCTTT
CDR3 protein: CASSLELGGVTEAFF
D gene: NA
clone size: NA
V gene: TRBV7-9
J gene: TRBJ1-1

CDR3 DNA: TGTGCCAGCAGTGAACAGGGGACTGAAGCTTTCTTT
CDR3 protein: CASSEQGTEAFF
D gene: NA
clone size: NA
V gene: TRBV6-1
J gene: TRBJ1-1

CDR3 DNA: TGTGCCAGTAGTACCTCCGCTGGGGCCAACGTCCTGACTTTC
CDR3 protein: CASSTSAGANVLTF
D gene: NA
clone size: NA
V gene: TRBV19
J gene: TRBJ2-6

CDR3 DNA: TGTGCCAACTCCCGAGTAGCGGGAGGATTCTACAATGAGCAGTTCTTC
CDR3 protein: CANSRVAGGFYNEQFF
D gene: TRBD2
clone size: NA
V gene: TRBV7-2
J gene: TRBJ2-1

CDR3 DNA: TGTGCCAGCAGCGGAGCCGGGACAGAGGTAGATACGCAGTATTTT
CDR3 protein: CASSGAGTEVDTQYF
D gene: TRBD1
clone size: NA
V gene: TRBV11-2
J gene: TRBJ2-3

CDR3 DNA: TGTGCCAGCAGCTTAAGGCTAGCGGGCGTACAAGAGACCCAGTACTTC
CDR3 protein: CASSLRLAGVQETQYF
D gene: TRBD2
clone size: NA
V gene: TRBV7-2
J gene: TRBJ2-5

CDR3 DNA: TGTGCCATCAGTGGCCGGGGTAAGGATACGCAGTATTTT
CDR3 protein: CAISGRGKDTQYF
D gene: NA
clone size: NA
V gene: TRBV10-3
J gene: TRBJ2-3

CDR3 DNA: TGTGCCAGCAGATTGGGGACTTTGGGCACTGAAGCTTTCTTT
CDR3 protein: CASRLGTLGTEAFF
D gene: NA
clone size: NA
V gene: TRBV27
J gene: TRBJ1-1

CDR3 DNA: TGTGCCAGCAGCCCGGGCGGGGGGGGCTACGAGCAGTACTTC
CDR3 protein: CASSPGGGGYEQYF
D gene: TRBD2
clone size: NA
V gene: TRBV7-3
J gene: TRBJ2-7

CDR3 DNA: TGCAGCGTTGCCGCCACTACCCAGCCCTACAATGAGCAGTTCTTC
CDR3 protein: CSVAATTQPYNEQFF
D gene: NA
clone size: NA
V gene: TRBV29-1
J gene: TRBJ2-1

CDR3 DNA: TGTGCCAGCAGAATGCCGCGACTCCCCGACAATGAGCAGTTCTTC
CDR3 protein: CASRMPRLPDNEQFF
D gene: NA
clone size: NA
V gene: TRBV7-9
J gene: TRBJ2-1

CDR3 DNA: TGTGCCAGCTCACGCGGGACAGTTGGATACGAGCAGTACTTC
CDR3 protein: CASSRGTVGYEQYF
D gene: NA
clone size: NA
V gene: TRBV18
J gene: TRBJ2-7

CDR3 DNA: TGTGCCAGCAGCTCTACTAGCGGGGGAGAGACCCAGTACTTC
CDR3 protein: CASSSTSGGETQYF
D gene: TRBD2
clone size: NA
V gene: TRBV5-4
J gene: TRBJ2-5

CDR3 DNA: TGTGCCAGCAGCGTAGGAACTCAATCTGGAAACACCATATATTTT
CDR3 protein: CASSVGTQSGNTIYF
D gene: NA
clone size: once
V gene: TRBV9
J gene: TRBJ1-3

CDR3 DNA: TGTGCCAGCAGCCCTGGGACAGGGGGCAGGGAAGCTTTCTTT
CDR3 protein: CASSPGTGGREAFF
D gene: TRBD1
clone size: NA
V gene: TRBV7-9
J gene: TRBJ1-1

CDR3 DNA: TGTGCCAGCAGCTGGCTAGGGAGAGATTCACCCCTCCACTTT
CDR3 protein: CASSWLGRDSPLHF
D gene: NA
clone size: NA
V gene: TRBV11-2
J gene: TRBJ1-6

CDR3 DNA: TGTGCCAGCAGCGTAGGGGTTAGCCCGTCAAGCACGCAGTATTTT
CDR3 protein: CASSVGVSPSSTQYF
D gene: NA
clone size: NA
V gene: TRBV9
J gene: TRBJ2-3